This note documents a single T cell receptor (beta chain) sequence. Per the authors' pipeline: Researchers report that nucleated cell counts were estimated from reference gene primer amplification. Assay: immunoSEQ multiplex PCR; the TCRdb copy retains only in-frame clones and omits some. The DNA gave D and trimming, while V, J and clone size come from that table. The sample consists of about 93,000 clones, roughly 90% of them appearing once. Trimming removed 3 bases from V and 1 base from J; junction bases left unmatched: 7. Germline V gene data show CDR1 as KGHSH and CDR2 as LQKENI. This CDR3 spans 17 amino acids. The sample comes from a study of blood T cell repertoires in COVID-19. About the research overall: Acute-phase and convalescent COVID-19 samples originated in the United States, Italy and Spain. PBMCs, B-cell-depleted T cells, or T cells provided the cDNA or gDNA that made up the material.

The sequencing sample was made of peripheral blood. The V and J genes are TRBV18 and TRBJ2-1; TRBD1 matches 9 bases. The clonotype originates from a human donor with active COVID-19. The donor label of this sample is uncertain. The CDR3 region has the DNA TGTGCCAGCTCACCCATGACAGGGGGTGGATCCTACAATGAGCAGTTCTTC. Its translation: CASSPMTGGGSYNEQFF. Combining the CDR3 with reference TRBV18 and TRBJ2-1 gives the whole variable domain NAGVMQNPRHLVRRRGQEARLRCSPMKGHSHVYWYRQLPEEGLKFMVYLQKENIIDESGMPKERFSAEFPKEGPSILRIQQVVRGDSAAYFCASSPMTGGGSYNEQFFGPGTRLTVL.